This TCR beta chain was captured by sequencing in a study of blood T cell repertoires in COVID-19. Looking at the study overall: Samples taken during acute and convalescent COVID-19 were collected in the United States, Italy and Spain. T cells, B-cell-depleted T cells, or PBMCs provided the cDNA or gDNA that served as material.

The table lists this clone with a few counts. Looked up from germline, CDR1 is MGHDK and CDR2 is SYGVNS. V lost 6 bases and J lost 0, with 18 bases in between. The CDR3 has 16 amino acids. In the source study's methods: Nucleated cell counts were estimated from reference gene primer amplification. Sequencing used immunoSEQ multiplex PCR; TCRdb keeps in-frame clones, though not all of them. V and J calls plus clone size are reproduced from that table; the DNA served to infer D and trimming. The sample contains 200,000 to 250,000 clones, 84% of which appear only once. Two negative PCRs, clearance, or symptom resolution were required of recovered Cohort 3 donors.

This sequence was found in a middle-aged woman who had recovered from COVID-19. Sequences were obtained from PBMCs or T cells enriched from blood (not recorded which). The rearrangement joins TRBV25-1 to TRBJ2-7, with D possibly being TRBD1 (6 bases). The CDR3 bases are TGTGCCAGCAGCCCAAGGGACACGGGGAGCTCCTACGAGCAGTACTTC. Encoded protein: CASSPRDTGSSYEQYF.